This is a list of T cell receptor beta chains from one sample in a study of blood T cell repertoires in COVID-19. The protocol was immunoSEQ multiplex PCR, while the TCRdb copy is restricted to in-frame clones and leaves out a portion. There are more than 300,000 clones in the sample; around 87% occur only once, and around 2% lies in the top ten. The sequencing sample was made of PBMCs or T cells enriched from blood (not recorded which). Source of these receptors: a man aged 35 to 55 in a cohort exposed to, infected with or recovered from COVID-19 (not recorded which). The conserved cysteine and the conserved F or W are not part of the CDR3 here. Each record gives: V gene, CDR3 length, J gene, CDR3 protein.

>TRBV7-3|14|TRBJ2-2
ASSLVTGAGTGELF
>TRBV18|11|TRBJ2-5
ASSRTREETQY
>TRBV4-1|13|TRBJ1-2
ASSQERGLATGYT
>TRBV5-1|11|TRBJ1-2
ASSSRQGAGYT
>TRBV3-1/TRBV3-2|13|TRBJ2-3
ASSQEFRGVGTQY
>TRBV15|12|TRBJ2-7
ATSRDRQAYEQY
>TRBV2|11|TRBJ1-1
ASSENRKGEAF
>TRBV7-8|11|TRBJ2-7
ASSSGQLYQQY
>TRBV5-6|12|TRBJ2-7
ASSFISLSYEQY
>TRBV29-1|13|TRBJ2-1
SVNYRDRGPNEQF
>TRBV3-1/TRBV3-2|13|TRBJ1-1
ASSRQGGGNTEAF
>TRBV18|13|TRBJ2-7
ASSWGAGGSYEQY
>TRBV14|14|TRBJ2-7
ASSQREDRPDYEQY
>TRBV30|12|TRBJ2-5
AWSEGSDQETQY
>TRBV24-1|10|TRBJ2-5
ATRDSQETQY
>TRBV27|15|TRBJ2-1
ASSYGTDRSRYNEQF
>TRBV6-1|13|TRBJ1-2
ASSETGTGPYGYT
>TRBV19|12|TRBJ2-1
ASSPPTSFDEQF
>TRBV18|14|TRBJ2-1
ASSRDLASGYNEQF
>TRBV5-1|13|TRBJ2-6
ASRHGDSGANVLT
>TRBV6-5|14|TRBJ2-1
ASSSAGTSFGGEQF
>TRBV7-9|15|TRBJ2-2
ASSFYGTSGRGGELF
>TRBV30|13|TRBJ2-1
AWTRSSGGYNEQF
>TRBV30|13|TRBJ2-6
AWSARGAGANVLT
>TRBV11-2|12|TRBJ2-7
ASSLNSPYYEQY
>TRBV29-1|13|TRBJ1-1
SVSVRGEPMAEAF
>TRBV10-3|13|TRBJ2-3
AISDEGTGIDTQY
>TRBV7-2|15|TRBJ1-3
ASSPHHSTGSGNTIY
>TRBV3-1/TRBV3-2|11|TRBJ1-2
ASSPRRGYGYT
>TRBV28|13|TRBJ1-5
ASSSRGLRNQPQH
>TRBV27|12|TRBJ2-2
ASSALAVTGELF
>TRBV11-3|13|TRBJ2-1
ASSLGLAGYNEQF
>TRBV7-8|14|TRBJ2-3
ASSKRAGGSTDTQY
>TRBV19|14|TRBJ2-1
ASSIPTSGRHNEQF
>TRBV7-9|17|TRBJ2-1
ASSSPGLAGVWSYNEQF
>TRBV10-3|13|TRBJ1-6
AIRATGNYNSPLH
>TRBV5-1|12|TRBJ1-5
ASSEQGFDQPQH
>TRBV28|13|TRBJ1-5
ASRVTGVSNQPQH
>TRBV5-1|12|TRBJ1-2
ASSQGTERYGYT
>TRBV5-5|12|TRBJ2-5
ASSSRGVQETQY